This entry concerns a single TCR beta chain. Its antigen is unknown. The PCR contained 60 Vbeta and 13 Jbeta primers. Method: immunoSEQ multiplex PCR; TCRdb's copy keeps in-frame clones and lacks some. The sample holds 150,000 or so clones, 60% to 85% seen once. The sample belongs to a study of cytomegalovirus exposure and HLA in healthy donors. Overall study results and limits: In a later analysis, V- and J-gene trimming of beta chains associated with a DCLRE1C missense variant, replicated independently. As confirmed in vitro, a few CMV-associated chains were specific for CMV antigens.

Sequences were obtained from PBMCs. The source of this sequence is a woman in her fifties or sixties in good health and CMV-seropositive.

The CDR3 spells CAWSKRSASNQPQHF. CDR3 nucleotide sequence: TGTGCCTGGAGTAAGCGCAGCGCTAGCAATCAGCCCCAGCATTTT. J is TRBJ1-5 and V is TRBV30; D remains ambiguous. CDR3 size: 15 residues. The germline V gene has CDR1 GTSNPN and CDR2 SVGIG (reference sequence). V lost 2 bases and J 0 bases, leaving 11 bases between the germline ends.